The rows below give T cell receptor beta chains drawn from one sample of a study of cytomegalovirus exposure and HLA in healthy donors. Data came from immunoSEQ multiplex PCR; TCRdb stores just in-frame clones and leaves some out. Seen here are around 200,000 clones, over 70% observed once, and the top ten hold 2.5% to 4%. Sequencing was performed on PBMCs. The receptors shown here come from a female donor in good health and CMV-seronegative. Each CDR3 is given with its conserved first and last residue. A D gene is named only where the DNA matches it firmly. Size is stated for part of the rows, as once, few or many counts, or as a class when the clone is expanded.

d_call: TRBD2; j_call: TRBJ2-7; v_call: TRBV7-9; clone_size: once; cdr3_aa: CASSSISGGIHYEQYF; cdr3_nt: TGTGCCAGCAGCTCCATTAGCGGGGGGATACACTACGAGCAGTACTTC
d_call: TRBD2; j_call: TRBJ2-7; v_call: TRBV27; clone_size: -; cdr3_aa: CASRAGVSHEQYF; cdr3_nt: TGTGCCAGCCGAGCGGGAGTCTCCCACGAGCAGTACTTC
d_call: TRBD2; j_call: TRBJ2-2; v_call: TRBV5-1; clone_size: -; cdr3_aa: CASSPRTSGAVGELFF; cdr3_nt: TGCGCCAGCAGCCCGCGGACTAGCGGCGCGGTGGGGGAGCTGTTTTTT
d_call: -; j_call: TRBJ1-1; v_call: TRBV4-3; clone_size: -; cdr3_aa: CASSFRQVLNTEAFF; cdr3_nt: TGCGCCAGCAGCTTTCGACAGGTTCTGAACACTGAAGCTTTCTTT
d_call: -; j_call: TRBJ2-7; v_call: TRBV18; clone_size: -; cdr3_aa: CASSEQGRHEQYF; cdr3_nt: TGTGCCAGCTCAGAACAGGGTCGACACGAGCAGTACTTC
d_call: TRBD1; j_call: TRBJ1-4; v_call: TRBV15; clone_size: -; cdr3_aa: CATSSPRDSGEKLFF; cdr3_nt: TGTGCCACCAGCAGCCCTCGGGACAGTGGTGAAAAACTGTTTTTT
d_call: TRBD1; j_call: TRBJ1-2; v_call: TRBV5-1; clone_size: -; cdr3_aa: CASSLDRGHYGYTF; cdr3_nt: TGCGCCAGCAGCTTGGACAGGGGTCACTATGGCTACACCTTC
d_call: -; j_call: TRBJ2-2; v_call: TRBV19; clone_size: -; cdr3_aa: CASSSLTLTGELFF; cdr3_nt: TGTGCCAGTAGTTCGCTGACTTTGACCGGGGAGCTGTTTTTT
d_call: -; j_call: TRBJ1-5; v_call: TRBV7-9; clone_size: once; cdr3_aa: CASSLAYGDQPQHF; cdr3_nt: TGTGCCAGCAGCTTAGCGTACGGAGATCAGCCCCAGCATTTT
d_call: TRBD2; j_call: TRBJ2-1; v_call: TRBV19; clone_size: -; cdr3_aa: CASSIYLAGDSVDEQFF; cdr3_nt: TGTGCCAGTAGTATATATTTGGCGGGAGATTCCGTGGATGAGCAGTTCTTC
d_call: -; j_call: TRBJ1-4; v_call: TRBV30; clone_size: -; cdr3_aa: CAWSRSPSLNEKLFF; cdr3_nt: TGTGCCTGGAGTCGGAGTCCCAGCCTAAATGAAAAACTGTTTTTT
d_call: -; j_call: TRBJ1-5; v_call: TRBV7-9; clone_size: -; cdr3_aa: CASSLYEGSNQPQHF; cdr3_nt: TGTGCCAGCAGCTTGTATGAGGGTAGCAATCAGCCCCAGCATTTT
d_call: TRBD2; j_call: TRBJ2-1; v_call: TRBV7-9; clone_size: -; cdr3_aa: CASSPTSGAYNEQFF; cdr3_nt: TGTGCCAGCAGCCCTACTAGCGGGGCCTACAATGAGCAGTTCTTC
d_call: TRBD1; j_call: TRBJ1-2; v_call: TRBV28; clone_size: -; cdr3_aa: CASTLPGQGSYGYTF; cdr3_nt: TGTGCCAGTACCCTTCCGGGACAGGGGAGCTATGGCTACACCTTC
d_call: -; j_call: TRBJ1-1; v_call: TRBV10-1; clone_size: -; cdr3_aa: CASSWRLNTEAFF; cdr3_nt: TGCGCCAGCAGTTGGCGGCTGAACACTGAAGCTTTCTTT
d_call: -; j_call: TRBJ1-5; v_call: TRBV9; clone_size: -; cdr3_aa: CASSVSGGDQPQHF; cdr3_nt: TGTGCCAGCAGCGTTTCTGGAGGGGATCAGCCCCAGCATTTT
d_call: -; j_call: TRBJ1-6; v_call: TRBV27; clone_size: -; cdr3_aa: CASSSWGALHF; cdr3_nt: TGTGCCAGCAGTTCCTGGGGGGCCCTCCACTTT
d_call: -; j_call: TRBJ1-1; v_call: TRBV7-8; clone_size: -; cdr3_aa: CATFPEGTEAFF; cdr3_nt: TGTGCCACCTTTCCAGAGGGAACTGAAGCTTTCTTT
d_call: -; j_call: TRBJ2-3; v_call: TRBV6-1; clone_size: -; cdr3_aa: CASSEGVGQSTDTQYF; cdr3_nt: TGTGCCAGCAGTGAAGGGGTCGGACAGAGCACAGATACGCAGTATTTT
d_call: -; j_call: TRBJ1-1; v_call: TRBV10-1; clone_size: few; cdr3_aa: CASSEDTSNTEAFF; cdr3_nt: TGCGCCAGCAGTGAGGACACTTCGAACACTGAAGCTTTCTTT
d_call: -; j_call: TRBJ2-7; v_call: TRBV12-2; clone_size: -; cdr3_aa: CASRPWVGTGGGNEQYF; cdr3_nt: TGTGCAAGTCGCCCCTGGGTCGGGACAGGGGGCGGCAACGAGCAGTACTTC
d_call: -; j_call: TRBJ1-3; v_call: TRBV4-2; clone_size: -; cdr3_aa: CASTTKGGTPSSGNTIYF; cdr3_nt: TGTGCCAGCACCACTAAGGGGGGGACTCCTTCCTCTGGAAACACCATATATTTT
d_call: -; j_call: TRBJ1-1; v_call: TRBV5-8; clone_size: once; cdr3_aa: CASSFLLPEGGKNTEAFF; cdr3_nt: TGTGCCAGCAGCTTTTTATTACCAGAGGGGGGGAAGAACACTGAAGCTTTCTTT
d_call: -; j_call: TRBJ2-1; v_call: TRBV11-2; clone_size: -; cdr3_aa: CASSSLQGNGHEQFF; cdr3_nt: TGTGCCAGCAGCTCATTGCAGGGGAACGGCCATGAGCAGTTCTTC
d_call: TRBD1; j_call: TRBJ2-7; v_call: TRBV7-2; clone_size: once; cdr3_aa: CASSPGQGRAGGHEQYF; cdr3_nt: TGTGCCAGCAGCCCGGGACAGGGGCGCGCGGGAGGCCACGAGCAGTACTTC
d_call: TRBD1; j_call: TRBJ2-4; v_call: TRBV5-6; clone_size: -; cdr3_aa: CASSSMTGGLAKNIQYF; cdr3_nt: TGTGCCAGCAGCTCCATGACAGGGGGCCTAGCCAAAAACATTCAGTACTTC
d_call: -; j_call: TRBJ2-2; v_call: TRBV29-1; clone_size: -; cdr3_aa: CSVSQSVVQGRVGELFF; cdr3_nt: TGCAGCGTTTCCCAATCGGTGGTGCAGGGGCGCGTCGGGGAGCTGTTTTTT
d_call: TRBD2; j_call: TRBJ2-3; v_call: TRBV4-1; clone_size: -; cdr3_aa: CASSQDVFGGGSTDTQYF; cdr3_nt: TGCGCCAGCAGCCAAGATGTTTTCGGGGGGGGATCCACAGATACGCAGTATTTT
d_call: -; j_call: TRBJ2-3; v_call: TRBV7-9; clone_size: -; cdr3_aa: CASSWTEDTDTQYF; cdr3_nt: TGTGCCAGCAGCTGGACAGAAGACACAGATACGCAGTATTTT
d_call: TRBD1; j_call: TRBJ1-1; v_call: TRBV10-1; clone_size: -; cdr3_aa: CASSESRAGGATEAFF; cdr3_nt: TGCGCCAGCAGTGAGTCCAGGGCAGGGGGAGCCACTGAAGCTTTCTTT
d_call: TRBD1; j_call: TRBJ2-7; v_call: TRBV6-5; clone_size: -; cdr3_aa: CASRPGTGRSYEQYF; cdr3_nt: TGTGCCAGCAGGCCTGGGACAGGCCGCTCCTACGAGCAGTACTTC
d_call: TRBD1; j_call: TRBJ1-1; v_call: TRBV10-1; clone_size: -; cdr3_aa: CASSETGDWTEAFF; cdr3_nt: TGCGCCAGCAGTGAAACAGGGGACTGGACTGAAGCTTTCTTT
d_call: -; j_call: TRBJ2-3; v_call: TRBV25-1; clone_size: -; cdr3_aa: CASSAGRFGTDTQYF; cdr3_nt: TGTGCCAGCAGTGCCGGCAGGTTTGGCACAGATACGCAGTATTTT
d_call: TRBD2; j_call: TRBJ2-2; v_call: TRBV4-3; clone_size: -; cdr3_aa: CASSQDRGGNTGELFF; cdr3_nt: TGCGCCAGCAGCCAAGATCGGGGGGGGAACACCGGGGAGCTGTTTTTT
d_call: TRBD1; j_call: TRBJ2-2; v_call: TRBV5-1; clone_size: -; cdr3_aa: CASNPGQGIDTGELFF; cdr3_nt: TGCGCCAGCAACCCGGGACAGGGGATAGACACCGGGGAGCTGTTTTTT
d_call: -; j_call: TRBJ1-6; v_call: TRBV5-1; clone_size: -; cdr3_aa: CASSLQGNNSPLHF; cdr3_nt: TGCGCCAGCAGCTTACAGGGAAATAATTCACCCCTCCACTTT
d_call: TRBD1; j_call: TRBJ1-4; v_call: TRBV5-4; clone_size: -; cdr3_aa: CASSLTGGAGEKLFF; cdr3_nt: TGTGCCAGCAGCTTGACAGGGGGCGCGGGTGAAAAACTGTTTTTT
d_call: -; j_call: TRBJ2-3; v_call: TRBV6-4; clone_size: -; cdr3_aa: CASAGANTDTQYF; cdr3_nt: TGTGCCAGCGCGGGGGCAAACACAGATACGCAGTATTTT
d_call: -; j_call: TRBJ2-5; v_call: TRBV21-1; clone_size: -; cdr3_aa: CASNSGDGRAEETQYF; cdr3_nt: TGTGCCAGCAACTCCGGGGACGGGAGGGCCGAGGAGACCCAGTACTTC
d_call: -; j_call: TRBJ1-5; v_call: TRBV28; clone_size: -; cdr3_aa: CASSLGRQNNQPQHF; cdr3_nt: TGTGCCAGCAGCTTGGGGCGACAAAACAATCAGCCCCAGCATTTT
d_call: -; j_call: TRBJ1-6; v_call: TRBV5-5; clone_size: -; cdr3_aa: CASSLGGPWDNSPLHF; cdr3_nt: TGTGCCAGCAGCTTGGGGGGGCCCTGGGATAATTCACCCCTCCACTTT
d_call: -; j_call: TRBJ2-7; v_call: TRBV7-9; clone_size: -; cdr3_aa: CASSLGSQAYEQYF; cdr3_nt: TGTGCCAGCAGCTTAGGATCTCAGGCCTACGAGCAGTACTTC
d_call: TRBD1; j_call: TRBJ1-5; v_call: TRBV19; clone_size: -; cdr3_aa: CASSAGQGGVWGQPQHF; cdr3_nt: TGTGCCAGTAGTGCGGGACAGGGGGGAGTTTGGGGTCAGCCCCAGCATTTT
d_call: -; j_call: TRBJ2-5; v_call: TRBV5-1; clone_size: -; cdr3_aa: CASRWTSETQYF; cdr3_nt: TGCGCCAGCAGATGGACATCTGAGACCCAGTACTTC
d_call: TRBD2; j_call: TRBJ2-7; v_call: TRBV28; clone_size: -; cdr3_aa: CASSFMRGAAYEQYF; cdr3_nt: TGTGCCAGCAGTTTCATGCGGGGGGCCGCCTACGAGCAGTACTTC
d_call: -; j_call: TRBJ1-2; v_call: TRBV10-3; clone_size: -; cdr3_aa: CAISESGGDYGYTF; cdr3_nt: TGTGCCATCAGTGAGTCAGGGGGGGACTATGGCTACACCTTC
d_call: TRBD1; j_call: TRBJ1-1; v_call: TRBV7-9; clone_size: -; cdr3_aa: CASSHDRGNTEAFF; cdr3_nt: TGTGCCAGCAGCCACGACAGGGGGAACACTGAAGCTTTCTTT
d_call: -; j_call: TRBJ2-3; v_call: TRBV6-5; clone_size: -; cdr3_aa: CASSPLLGGDTQYF; cdr3_nt: TGTGCCAGCAGCCCCCTCCTGGGGGGAGATACGCAGTATTTT
d_call: TRBD2; j_call: TRBJ2-3; v_call: TRBV5-1; clone_size: -; cdr3_aa: CASLGGGTDTQYF; cdr3_nt: TGCGCCAGTCTCGGGGGGGGCACAGATACGCAGTATTTT